Listed here is a single T cell receptor beta chain. Germline V gives CDR1 SQVTM, CDR2 ANQGSEA. The CDR3 loop spans 11 amino acids. The V end lost 3 bases, the J end lost 8 bases, and 8 bases lay between the germline ends. The data stem from a study of blood T cell repertoires in COVID-19. Original methodology: The assay estimated nucleated cells by amplifying reference gene primers. This table comes from immunoSEQ multiplex PCR, and its TCRdb copy is limited to in-frame clones, with some not included. The D gene and trimming were derived from the DNA, and the V and J assignments and clone size from that table. The sample gives 75,000 or so clones, approximately 84% of which show up once; 4.5% to 7% is in the top ten.

The rearrangement links TRBV29-1 to TRBJ2-1, with D uncertain. The receptor comes from a man aged 55 to 69 with active or convalescent COVID-19. Material for sequencing was peripheral blood. The chain's CDR3 is CSVEAGDEQFF. The CDR3 DNA reads TGCAGCGTTGAGGCCGGAGATGAGCAGTTCTTC.